A selection of T cell receptor beta chains follows, all from one sample in a study of regulatory T cells in long-lasting Graves disease. TCRdb reanalysed the multiplex PCR reads using MiXCR and keeps one entry per CDR3 protein. The sample shows fewer than 400,000 distinct CDR3 sequences, about a sixth of them seen only once. Sequencing used peripheral blood mononuclear cells (PBMCs), obtained at new diagnosis, from a patient treated with antithyroid drugs. These receptors came from a female donor with Graves disease. Each CDR3 is given with its conserved first and last residue. A D gene is named only where the DNA matches it firmly. Clone size is shown for a subset of rows, as once, few, many or a class of expanded clone.

d_call: TRBD1
v_call: TRBV9
clone_size: many
j_call: TRBJ1-6
cdr3_aa: CASSTGTGNSPLHF
cdr3_nt: TGTGCCAGCAGCACCGGGACAGGGAATTCACCCCTCCACTTT

d_call: NA
v_call: TRBV20-1
clone_size: many
j_call: TRBJ2-7
cdr3_aa: CSARDHLSYEQYF
cdr3_nt: TGCAGTGCTAGAGATCACCTAAGCTACGAGCAGTACTTC

d_call: NA
v_call: TRBV11-3
clone_size: NA
j_call: TRBJ2-3
cdr3_aa: CASSSELQGGSTDTQYF
cdr3_nt: TGTGCCAGCAGCTCCGAACTACAGGGAGGGAGCACAGATACGCAGTATTTT

d_call: NA
v_call: TRBV2
clone_size: many
j_call: TRBJ1-5
cdr3_aa: CASSLDSYSNQPQHF
cdr3_nt: TGTGCCAGCAGTCTAGACAGCTATAGCAATCAGCCCCAGCATTTT

d_call: NA
v_call: TRBV30
clone_size: few
j_call: TRBJ2-5
cdr3_aa: CAWSVRREGTQYF
cdr3_nt: TGTGCCTGGAGTGTACGCAGGGAAGGGACCCAGTACTTC

d_call: NA
v_call: TRBV6-1
clone_size: few
j_call: TRBJ2-1
cdr3_aa: CASNSRTVYNEQFF
cdr3_nt: TGTGCCAGCAATAGTAGGACTGTCTACAATGAGCAGTTCTTC

d_call: NA
v_call: TRBV28
clone_size: many
j_call: TRBJ2-2
cdr3_aa: CASSLYRSDTGELFF
cdr3_nt: TGTGCCAGCAGTTTATATCGCAGTGACACCGGGGAGCTGTTTTTT

d_call: NA
v_call: TRBV28
clone_size: many
j_call: TRBJ2-5
cdr3_aa: CASRKGRNIQETQYF
cdr3_nt: TGTGCCAGCAGGAAAGGGAGGAACATCCAAGAGACCCAGTACTTC

d_call: TRBD2
v_call: TRBV19
clone_size: many
j_call: TRBJ2-5
cdr3_aa: CASSLRLAGGQETQYF
cdr3_nt: TGTGCCAGTAGTCTCCGACTAGCGGGAGGCCAAGAGACCCAGTACTTC

d_call: NA
v_call: TRBV9
clone_size: NA
j_call: TRBJ2-1
cdr3_aa: CASSLWASPYNEQFF
cdr3_nt: TGTGCCAGCAGTTTATGGGCGTCGCCCTACAATGAGCAGTTCTTC

d_call: NA
v_call: TRBV29-1
clone_size: NA
j_call: TRBJ1-3
cdr3_aa: CSVGQANGNTIYF
cdr3_nt: TGCAGCGTTGGTCAGGCCAATGGAAACACCATATATTTT

d_call: NA
v_call: TRBV12-3/TRBV12-4
clone_size: many
j_call: TRBJ2-3
cdr3_aa: CASSSRDTQYF
cdr3_nt: TGTGCCAGCAGTTCCAGGGATACGCAGTATTTT

d_call: TRBD1
v_call: TRBV11-2
clone_size: medium-sized
j_call: TRBJ2-7
cdr3_aa: CASNPRLDRGTYEQYF
cdr3_nt: TGTGCCAGCAACCCTCGCCTGGACAGGGGCACCTACGAGCAGTACTTC

d_call: TRBD1
v_call: TRBV28
clone_size: many
j_call: TRBJ1-5
cdr3_aa: CASTSVTRTGVNQPQHF
cdr3_nt: TGTGCCAGCACTTCCGTGACCCGGACAGGGGTAAATCAGCCCCAGCATTTT

d_call: TRBD2
v_call: TRBV12-3/TRBV12-4
clone_size: many
j_call: TRBJ2-7
cdr3_aa: CASSLRTGGWQQYF
cdr3_nt: TGTGCCAGCAGTTTAAGGACGGGGGGATGGCAGCAGTACTTC

d_call: TRBD1
v_call: TRBV6-1
clone_size: many
j_call: TRBJ2-7
cdr3_aa: CASSSTGGQYF
cdr3_nt: TGTGCCAGCAGCAGCACAGGGGGGCAGTACTTC

d_call: NA
v_call: TRBV5-4
clone_size: NA
j_call: TRBJ1-2
cdr3_aa: CASSWSGPRNGYTF
cdr3_nt: TGTGCCAGCAGCTGGTCGGGACCGCGAAATGGCTACACCTTC

d_call: NA
v_call: TRBV12-3/TRBV12-4
clone_size: many
j_call: TRBJ1-5
cdr3_aa: CASSLMVWQPSNQPQHF
cdr3_nt: TGTGCCAGCAGTTTAATGGTTTGGCAGCCAAGCAATCAGCCCCAGCATTTT

d_call: NA
v_call: TRBV4-1
clone_size: NA
j_call: TRBJ1-4
cdr3_aa: CASSQDHRASDGEKLFF
cdr3_nt: TGCGCCAGCAGCCAAGATCATCGGGCCTCGGACGGTGAAAAACTGTTTTTT

d_call: TRBD2
v_call: TRBV12-3/TRBV12-4
clone_size: many
j_call: TRBJ2-1
cdr3_aa: CASSFSPGLAGETIHEQFF
cdr3_nt: TGTGCCAGCAGTTTTTCCCCTGGCTTGGCGGGAGAGACGATCCATGAGCAGTTCTTC

d_call: TRBD1
v_call: TRBV29-1
clone_size: many
j_call: TRBJ1-1
cdr3_aa: CSARTGGADTEAFF
cdr3_nt: TGCAGCGCCAGGACAGGGGGGGCGGACACTGAAGCTTTCTTT

d_call: TRBD1
v_call: TRBV5-1
clone_size: many
j_call: TRBJ1-6
cdr3_aa: CASSSTQGANSPLHF
cdr3_nt: TGCGCCAGCAGCTCGACACAGGGGGCAAATTCACCCCTCCACTTT

d_call: TRBD1
v_call: TRBV3-1
clone_size: NA
j_call: TRBJ1-2
cdr3_aa: CASSQAVVLDRGRGYAF
cdr3_nt: TGTGCCAGCAGCCAAGCCGTCGTACTGGACAGGGGGCGAGGCTACGCCTTC

d_call: NA
v_call: TRBV7-9
clone_size: few
j_call: TRBJ2-2
cdr3_aa: CASSFFERNTGELFF
cdr3_nt: TGTGCCAGCAGCTTTTTCGAGCGGAACACCGGGGAGCTGTTTTTT

d_call: NA
v_call: TRBV5-1
clone_size: many
j_call: TRBJ1-2
cdr3_aa: CASRRSGDYGYTF
cdr3_nt: TGCGCCAGCAGGCGATCGGGCGACTATGGCTACACCTTC

d_call: TRBD1
v_call: TRBV28
clone_size: NA
j_call: TRBJ2-7
cdr3_aa: CASSLMDRGKQYF
cdr3_nt: TGTGCCAGCAGTTTAATGGACAGGGGCAAGCAGTACTTC

d_call: NA
v_call: TRBV4-1
clone_size: NA
j_call: TRBJ2-2
cdr3_aa: CASSQGLRGTGELFF
cdr3_nt: TGCGCCAGCAGCCAAGGTCTGAGGGGGACCGGGGAGCTGTTTTTT

d_call: TRBD1
v_call: TRBV2
clone_size: NA
j_call: TRBJ2-7
cdr3_aa: CASRLVPGGEQYF
cdr3_nt: TGTGCCAGCAGACTCGTTCCAGGGGGCGAGCAGTACTTC

d_call: NA
v_call: TRBV7-9
clone_size: NA
j_call: TRBJ2-7
cdr3_aa: CASSFTGDSEQYF
cdr3_nt: TGTGCCAGCAGCTTTACAGGGGACTCCGAGCAGTACTTC

d_call: NA
v_call: TRBV10-3
clone_size: once
j_call: TRBJ2-7
cdr3_aa: CAIKGEGDSYEQYF
cdr3_nt: TGTGCCATCAAGGGGGAAGGGGACTCCTACGAGCAGTACTTC

d_call: NA
v_call: TRBV12-3/TRBV12-4
clone_size: many
j_call: TRBJ2-3
cdr3_aa: CASSSYDGGRNTQYF
cdr3_nt: TGTGCCAGCAGTTCCTACGACGGGGGCAGGAATACGCAGTATTTT

d_call: NA
v_call: TRBV7-9
clone_size: many
j_call: TRBJ2-4
cdr3_aa: CASSFSSRVLAKNIQYF
cdr3_nt: TGTGCCAGCAGCTTCTCCTCTCGAGTCCTAGCCAAAAACATTCAGTACTTC

d_call: TRBD1
v_call: TRBV5-1
clone_size: few
j_call: TRBJ1-5
cdr3_aa: CASSLGQGVPSRQPQHF
cdr3_nt: TGCGCCAGCAGCTTGGGACAGGGGGTCCCTTCGCGGCAGCCCCAGCATTTT

d_call: TRBD2
v_call: TRBV6-2/TRBV6-3
clone_size: NA
j_call: TRBJ2-2
cdr3_aa: CASTRFSGRAPGELFF
cdr3_nt: TGTGCCAGCACCCGATTTAGCGGGAGGGCCCCCGGGGAGCTGTTTTTT

d_call: NA
v_call: TRBV10-3
clone_size: NA
j_call: TRBJ2-5
cdr3_aa: CAISETRPETQYF
cdr3_nt: TGTGCCATCAGTGAAACTAGACCCGAGACCCAGTACTTC

d_call: TRBD2
v_call: TRBV28
clone_size: once
j_call: TRBJ2-7
cdr3_aa: CASSLALAGLYEQYF
cdr3_nt: TGTGCCAGCAGTTTAGCCCTAGCGGGGCTCTACGAGCAGTACTTC

d_call: TRBD2
v_call: TRBV20-1
clone_size: NA
j_call: TRBJ2-3
cdr3_aa: CSARDPLAGGPHTQYF
cdr3_nt: TGCAGTGCTAGAGATCCACTAGCGGGAGGGCCACATACGCAGTATTTT

d_call: NA
v_call: TRBV25-1
clone_size: NA
j_call: TRBJ2-7
cdr3_aa: CASSSHEQYF
cdr3_nt: TGTGCCAGCAGTTCCCACGAGCAGTACTTC

d_call: TRBD1
v_call: TRBV30
clone_size: many
j_call: TRBJ1-6
cdr3_aa: CAWNLQGTYSPLHF
cdr3_nt: TGTGCCTGGAACCTACAGGGGACATATTCACCCCTCCACTTT

d_call: NA
v_call: TRBV2
clone_size: many
j_call: TRBJ2-7
cdr3_aa: CASSTGEQYF
cdr3_nt: TGTGCCAGCAGTACAGGGGAGCAGTACTTC

d_call: NA
v_call: TRBV20-1
clone_size: many
j_call: TRBJ2-1
cdr3_aa: CSVSGGSVYNEQFF
cdr3_nt: TGCAGTGTTAGCGGTGGATCGGTCTACAATGAGCAGTTCTTC

d_call: TRBD1
v_call: TRBV14
clone_size: many
j_call: TRBJ1-4
cdr3_aa: CASSQSRQGYREKLFF
cdr3_nt: TGTGCCAGCAGCCAAAGCCGACAGGGATACCGTGAAAAACTGTTTTTT

d_call: NA
v_call: TRBV6-5
clone_size: NA
j_call: TRBJ2-5
cdr3_aa: CASSYAGRLQETQYF
cdr3_nt: TGTGCCAGCAGTTACGCGGGAAGGTTACAAGAGACCCAGTACTTC

d_call: NA
v_call: TRBV4-1
clone_size: few
j_call: TRBJ1-3
cdr3_aa: CASRTLGGGTGNTIYF
cdr3_nt: TGCGCCAGCAGGACTCTCGGCGGGGGGACCGGAAACACCATATATTTT

d_call: NA
v_call: TRBV6-1
clone_size: NA
j_call: TRBJ2-7
cdr3_aa: CASRPGQVTYEQYF
cdr3_nt: TGTGCCAGCAGACCGGGACAAGTAACATACGAGCAGTACTTC

d_call: TRBD1
v_call: TRBV5-1
clone_size: few
j_call: TRBJ1-2
cdr3_aa: CASSSGTGSTGYTF
cdr3_nt: TGCGCCAGCAGCTCCGGGACAGGGAGTACTGGCTACACCTTC

d_call: NA
v_call: TRBV5-1
clone_size: many
j_call: TRBJ2-5
cdr3_aa: CASSLEGAETQYF
cdr3_nt: TGTGCCAGCAGCTTGGAGGGAGCTGAGACCCAGTACTTC

d_call: TRBD2
v_call: TRBV28
clone_size: NA
j_call: TRBJ2-1
cdr3_aa: CASSSSGRAYNERFF
cdr3_nt: TGTGCCAGCAGTTCCAGCGGGAGGGCCTACAATGAGCGGTTCTTC

d_call: TRBD2
v_call: TRBV28
clone_size: many
j_call: TRBJ2-7
cdr3_aa: CASSYASGSYEQYF
cdr3_nt: TGTGCCAGCAGTTATGCTAGCGGGAGCTACGAGCAGTACTTC

d_call: TRBD1
v_call: TRBV5-5
clone_size: few
j_call: TRBJ2-7
cdr3_aa: CASRLGRGQGLYEQYF
cdr3_nt: TGTGCCAGCAGACTAGGGCGGGGACAGGGACTCTACGAGCAGTACTTC

d_call: NA
v_call: TRBV5-1
clone_size: many
j_call: TRBJ2-2
cdr3_aa: CASSLTRMRNTGELFF
cdr3_nt: TGCGCCAGCAGCTTGACTCGGATGAGGAACACCGGGGAGCTGTTTTTT

d_call: NA
v_call: TRBV28
clone_size: many
j_call: TRBJ1-5
cdr3_aa: CASSAGAQPQHF
cdr3_nt: TGTGCCAGCAGCGCGGGGGCTCAGCCCCAGCATTTT

d_call: NA
v_call: TRBV20-1
clone_size: many
j_call: TRBJ1-1
cdr3_aa: CSATGVTEAFF
cdr3_nt: TGCAGTGCCACAGGAGTCACTGAAGCTTTCTTT